What follows are 18 T cell receptor beta chains derived from one specimen sequenced in a study of cytomegalovirus exposure and HLA in healthy donors. PCR amplification relied on 60 Vbeta primers (plus 13 Jbeta primers). Assay used: immunoSEQ multiplex PCR; TCRdb lists only in-frame clones, some missing. The sample has about 150,000 clones, about 80% seen once. Sequencing input: PBMCs. Receptors originate from a woman between 40 and 50 years old in good health and CMV-seronegative.

This chain joins TRBV27 and TRBJ1-2, with D uncertain. The V end lost 0 bases, the J end lost 6 bases, and 11 bases lay between the germline ends. The CDR3 runs 14 residues. Germline CDR1 MNHEY, CDR2 SMNVEV (reference sequence). The CDR3 reads CASSLSGSRDGYTF. CDR3 DNA: TGTGCCAGCAGTTTATCCGGGTCTAGAGATGGCTACACCTTC.

V and J are TRBV11-3 and TRBJ2-6, with a weak D call TRBD2 (6 bases). Looked up from germline, CDR1 is SGHNT and CDR2 is YENEEA. The CDR3 has 16 residues. V was cut by 2 bases and J by 0 bases, with 8 bases left in between. CDR3 nucleotide sequence: TGTGCCAGCAGCTTACATAGCGGCTCTGGGGCCAACGTCCTGACTTTC. Translating it yields CASSLHSGSGANVLTF.

The CDR3 reads CASSTGTVITNEKLFF. The CDR3 DNA reads TGTGCCAGCAGCACCGGGACAGTTATCACTAATGAAAAACTGTTTTTT. V usage is TRBV5-4 and J usage is TRBJ1-4; 7 positions match TRBD1. The CDR3 has 16 residues. CDR1 and CDR2 (germline): SGHNT, YYREEE (reference sequence). With 4 bases clipped from V and 2 bases from J, the junction kept 8 bases outside the gene matches.

To note about this clone: At the DNA level, this CDR3 is encoded by other sequences in the same sample as well. V is TRBV6-6 and J is TRBJ2-5, with unresolved D. The CDR3 spans 12 residues. Germline V gene lookup returns CDR1 MNHNY and CDR2 SVGAGI (reference sequence). V lost 2 bases and J lost 1, with 2 bases in between. The DNA for the CDR3 is TGTGCCAGCAGTTACCGCCAAGAGACCCAGTACTTC. Residues: CASSYRQETQYF.

As DNA, the CDR3 is TGTGCCAGCAGCTTGGGGCAGGCGAACACTGAAGCTTTCTTT. Its protein product is CASSLGQANTEAFF. The chain recombines TRBV5-4 with TRBJ1-1; D not resolved. The CDR3 has 14 residues. V dropped 0 bases and J dropped 1 base, with 7 bases sitting between them. Germline V gene lookup returns CDR1 SGHNT and CDR2 YYREEE (reference sequence).

The count of this clone is one. The rearrangement joins TRBV6-5 to TRBJ1-1, with 7 nucleotides matching TRBD1. The CDR3 sequence is 13 residues long. Germline V gene sequence: CDR1 MNHEY, CDR2 SVGAGI. The ends lost 5 bases at V and 0 bases at J; junction bases unmatched: 0. Here the CDR3 reads CASSTGVNTEAFF. In nucleotides, the CDR3 is TGTGCCAGCAGTACAGGGGTGAACACTGAAGCTTTCTTT.

V gene TRBV6-5 combines with J gene TRBJ2-5; perhaps TRBD2 as D (7 bases). The germline gives CDR1 MNHEY, CDR2 SVGAGI. Trimming stripped 6 bases from V and 4 bases from J, with 18 bases between. This CDR3 has 15 amino acids. The CDR3 loop reads CASRQGLPVTETQYF. Here the CDR3 DNA reads TGTGCCAGCAGACAGGGACTACCGGTAACAGAGACCCAGTACTTC.

This chain connects TRBV6-5 to TRBJ1-1, with TRBD1 matching over 8 bases. The J segment lost 5 bases and the V segment lost 6 bases, leaving 8 bases of the junction unmatched. Germline CDR1 is MNHEY and CDR2 is SVGAGI. This CDR3 is 14 amino acids long. The DNA of the CDR3 is TGTGCCAGCAGCTCCCGGACAGGGAGGACTGAAGCTTTCTTT. This sequence encodes CASSSRTGRTEAFF.

The chain uses TRBV6-5 and TRBJ2-7; D is unclear. The germline CDR1 and CDR2 sequences are MNHEY and SVGAGI. This CDR3 has 15 residues. Trimming shortened V by 7 bases and J by 8 bases, and 24 bases separated the two germline ends. DNA of the CDR3: TGTGCCAGCACTCGAACCGGGTTGCCCCCAGAGCAGCAGTACTTC. It is translated as CASTRTGLPPEQQYF.

This clone showed up just once. The V gene is TRBV10-2, the J gene TRBJ2-3, with D possibly matching TRBD1 (6 bases). The germline CDR1 and CDR2 sequences are WSHSY and SAAADI. This CDR3 comprises 14 residues. V lost 8 bases, J lost 2 bases, and 14 bases lay in between. In DNA form, the CDR3 reads TGCGCCAGCTTACAGGGCACCCTCACAGATACGCAGTATTTT. Its translation: CASLQGTLTDTQYF.

This clone has only one observation. The CDR3 loop is CASSLAGHLNTEAFF. As DNA, the CDR3 is TGTGCCAGCAGCTTAGCAGGACATTTGAACACTGAAGCTTTCTTT. V gene TRBV7-8 combines with J gene TRBJ1-1; D may be TRBD1 (5 bases). Trimming stripped 0 bases from V and 0 bases from J, with 8 bases between. CDR1 is SGHVS and CDR2 is FQNEAQ in the germline V gene. CDR3 size: 15 residues.

This chain links TRBV12-5 with TRBJ2-3, with D possibly matching TRBD2 (5 bases). Per the germline V gene, CDR1 is LGHNT and CDR2 is FRNRAP. This CDR3 has 20 amino acids. The V end lost 7 bases, the J end lost 1 base, and 30 bases lay between the germline ends. CDR3 DNA sequence: TGTGCTAGTGCCGCTCCTTACCGGGTTCCCCTGGGAGCGGGCACAGATACGCAGTATTTT. Protein: CASAAPYRVPLGAGTDTQYF.

The genes are TRBV5-1 and TRBJ2-7; tentative D call: TRBD2 (6 bases). The CDR3 has 14 residues. Trimming left V 1 base short and J 4 bases short, with 12 bases between. CDR1 is SGHRS and CDR2 is YFSETQ in the germline V gene. CDR3 nucleotides: TGCGCCAGCAGCTTGAGGAGGGATCAATACGAGCAGTACTTC. It yields the protein CASSLRRDQYEQYF.

V and J are TRBV6-1 and TRBJ1-1; tentative D call: TRBD1 (6 bases). CDR3 length: 13 residues. The V end was cut by 7 bases, the J end by 5 bases, with 14 bases between. Germline CDR1 and CDR2: MNHNS and SASEGT. This CDR3 reads CASKMTGTTEAFF. CDR3 sequence (DNA): TGTGCCAGCAAGATGACAGGTACGACTGAAGCTTTCTTT.

The chain is built from TRBV19 and TRBJ2-5, with unresolved D. The CDR3 consists of 13 residues. Germline V gene lookup returns CDR1 LNHDA and CDR2 SQIVND (reference sequence). Trimming removed 7 bases at V and 7 bases at J, with 16 bases between. The CDR3 nucleotides are TGTGCCAGTAAATTGGCCAACGATGGGACCCAGTACTTC. It is translated as CASKLANDGTQYF.

The chain is built from TRBV15 and TRBJ2-3; 8 bases are shared with TRBD2. Germline trimming cut 0 bases from V and 3 bases from J; bases unmatched to any gene: 11. The CDR3 sequence is 18 residues long. CDR1 LNHNV and CDR2 YYDKDF come from the germline V gene (reference sequence). CDR3 in amino acids: CATSRDRGTRIGTDTQYF. In DNA form, the CDR3 reads TGTGCCACCAGCAGAGATCGGGGGACTAGGATTGGTACAGATACGCAGTATTTT.

This clone was counted once. This chain links TRBV13 with TRBJ1-1; TRBD1 agrees at 7 bases. The CDR3 length is 14 residues. V shed 1 base, J shed 5 bases, and the junction held 4 bases outside the gene matches. Germline V CDR1 and CDR2: PRHDT, FYEKMQ (reference sequence). CDR3 bases: TGTGCCAGCAGCTTAGTACAGGGGAGAACTGAAGCTTTCTTT. Amino acid sequence: CASSLVQGRTEAFF.

This clone was counted between two and nine times. V is TRBV5-1 and J is TRBJ1-1, with D hard to call. Germline V CDR1 and CDR2: SGHRS, YFSETQ. The V gene lost 0 bases and the J gene lost 1 base, with 10 bases spanning the gap. The CDR3 is 15 residues long. In nucleotides, the CDR3 is TGCGCCAGCAGCTTGGGCAGGTCCTCGAACACTGAAGCTTTCTTT. As protein: CASSLGRSSNTEAFF.